This TCR beta chain emerged from a study of OX40 agonist ivuxolimab in advanced cancers. Overall study context: Partial responses occurred in Three dose-escalation patients, one with hepatocellular carcinoma and two with cutaneous melanoma.

The CDR3 runs to 19 residues. Germline V gene sequence: CDR1 SGHTA, CDR2 FQGNSA. V lost 4 bases and J lost 5; bases outside the gene matches: 15. Produced via immunoSEQ multiplex PCR; TCRdb's table is partial and in-frame only. Among more than 15,000 clones, 90% were seen once, and the ten largest hold over 25%. This material consisted of CD4+ or CD8+ T cells sorted from blood, taken in a trial of the OX40 agonist ivuxolimab. The genes are TRBV7-2 and TRBJ2-7; 15 nucleotides align to TRBD2. This sequence was found in an adult with an advanced solid tumor such as melanoma, head and neck, liver or kidney cancer. CDR3 residues: CASSSRTSGRDFGMDEQYF. Written as DNA, the CDR3 is TGTGCCAGCAGCTCCAGGACTAGCGGGAGGGATTTTGGCATGGACGAGCAGTACTTC. Filled out from reference TRBV7-2 and TRBJ2-7, the complete variable domain reads GAGVSQSPSNKVTEKGKDVELRCDPISGHTALYWYRQSLGQGLEFLIYFQGNSAPDKSGLPSDRFSAERTGGSVSTLTIQRTQQEDSAVYLCASSSRTSGRDFGMDEQYFGPGTRLTVT.